These 29 T cell receptor beta chains originate from one sample sequenced in a study of T cells in Graves' hyperthyroidism and ophthalmopathy. Using RNA transcripts as the source, TCR beta CDR3 regions were amplified. First-round RT-PCR targeting the TCR CDR3 was performed with the HTBI primer set. MiXCR was run by TCRdb on the multiplex PCR reads, yielding one entry per CDR3 protein. The data show approximately 690,000 distinct CDR3 sequences, with less than 25% seen just once and approximately 30% held by the top ten. Material for sequencing was blood. These receptors came from a man aged 25-40 years with Graves' ophthalmopathy.

The chain has TRBV5-6 and TRBJ2-3, with 9 bases identical to TRBD1. Unmatched junction bases numbered 8, after V lost 2 bases and J lost 4 bases. The V gene's germline CDR1 is SGHDT and CDR2 YYEEEE. This CDR3 is 16 amino acids long. The CDR3 protein is CASSLPGTGNPDTQYF. The CDR3 DNA reads as TGTGCCAGCAGCTTACCCGGGACAGGGAATCCAGATACGCAGTATTTT.

This clonotype was detected once. Likely a read error: the CDR3 ends without its conserved phenylalanine or tryptophan. The chain couples TRBV4-3 to TRBJ1-5, with D perhaps matching TRBD1 (6 bases). CDR3 length: 16 amino acids. Germline V gene sequence: CDR1 LGHNA, CDR2 YSLEER. V was cut by 0 bases and J by 6 bases, with 15 bases left in between. CDR3: CASSQEQGVASQPQHL. The CDR3 nucleotides are TGCGCCAGCAGCCAAGAACAGGGTGTCGCCAGTCAGCCCCAGCATCTT.

The genes are TRBV6-1 and TRBJ1-2, with D possibly matching TRBD1 (6 bases). CDR1 and CDR2 from the germline V gene are MNHNS and SASEGT. This CDR3 comprises 18 residues. The V end lost 7 bases, the J end lost 0 bases, and 24 bases lay between the germline ends. The CDR3 region is CASKIGGAGSTANYGYTF. CDR3 DNA: TGTGCCAGCAAAATCGGGGGCGCGGGTTCTACCGCTAACTATGGCTACACCTTC.

This clonotype appeared a few times. The CDR3 region is CATGLNNSPLHF. The CDR3 bases are TGTGCCACCGGACTAAATAATTCACCCCTCCACTTT. V and J are TRBV6-1 and TRBJ1-6; no reliable D call. The germline V and J ends were trimmed by 10 bases and 5 bases, with 9 bases remaining between them. The CDR3 totals 12 residues. Germline lookup yields CDR1 MNHNS and CDR2 SASEGT.

V gene TRBV27 combines with J gene TRBJ2-3, with 10 bases lining up with TRBD2. Germline assignment: CDR1 MNHEY and CDR2 SMNVEV (reference sequence). The V gene end was trimmed by 5 bases and the J gene end by 2 bases; junction bases not matched to a gene: 7. This CDR3 is built from 16 residues. The CDR3 DNA is TGTGCCAGCAGTCCAACAGCGGGAGGGCTCACAGATACGCAGTATTTT. As protein: CASSPTAGGLTDTQYF.

This clonotype has at least ten counts. The CDR3 DNA sequence: TGTGCCAGCAGCTTTGGGGCCAGGGGGATCCCCGTTTACAATGAGCAGTTCTTC. The encoded protein is CASSFGARGIPVYNEQFF. The V call is TRBV11-2, the J call TRBJ2-1, with TRBD1 identical over 7 bases. CDR3 size: 18 residues. The germline V gene has CDR1 SGHAT and CDR2 FQNNGV. V shed 3 bases, J shed 4 bases, and the junction held 15 bases outside the gene matches.

This clonotype was detected only a few times. V usage is TRBV7-3 and J usage is TRBJ2-3, with TRBD2 matching 7 bases. The CDR3 covers 16 residues. The V and J ends lost 1 base and 2 bases, in that order; junction bases with no gene match: 6. Germline V gene sequence: CDR1 SGHTA, CDR2 FQGTGA. The CDR3: CASSLMAGVPTDTQYF. CDR3 in DNA: TGTGCCAGCAGCTTAATGGCGGGAGTTCCCACAGATACGCAGTATTTT.

This clonotype was seen a handful of times. V is TRBV5-4 and J is TRBJ2-1, with D possibly matching TRBD1 (6 bases). The CDR3 spans 16 residues. CDR1 is SGHNT and CDR2 is YYREEE in the germline V gene (reference sequence). V lost 0 bases and J 1 base, leaving 11 bases between the germline ends. The CDR3 region has the DNA TGTGCCAGCAGCTTGGAGAACAGGGCTTCCTACAATGAGCAGTTCTTC. Translation gives CASSLENRASYNEQFF.

This clonotype was recorded many times. The V call is TRBV7-3, the J call TRBJ1-1; D is uncertain. The germline CDR1 and CDR2 sequences are SGHTA and FQGTGA. This CDR3 is built from 13 residues. V lost 2 bases and J 0 bases, leaving 4 bases between the germline ends. The CDR3 sequence is CASSLDVNTEAFF. The CDR3 bases are TGTGCCAGCAGCTTAGATGTGAACACTGAAGCTTTCTTT.

The J gene is TRBJ2-1, the V gene TRBV30; 7 bases map to TRBD2. J was trimmed by 5 bases and V by 0 bases; bases with no gene match: 7. The germline CDR1 and CDR2 sequences are GTSNPN and SVGIG (reference sequence). The CDR3 is 15 amino acids. The CDR3 region is CAWSVLGGRNNEQFF. The CDR3 nucleotides are TGTGCCTGGAGTGTACTCGGCGGGAGAAACAATGAGCAGTTCTTC. Full variable domain (outside the CDR3, taken from reference TRBV30 and TRBJ2-1): SQTIHQWPATLVQPVGSPLSLECTVEGTSNPNLYWYRQAAGRGLQLLFYSVGIGQISSEVPQNLSASRPQDRQFILSSKKLLLSDSGFYLCAWSVLGGRNNEQFFGPGTRLTVL.

The genes are TRBV20-1 and TRBJ2-2; 10 bases map to TRBD1. The CDR3 is made up of 13 amino acids. V lost 5 bases, J lost 6 bases, and 3 bases stayed unmatched. In germline, CDR1 is DFQATT, CDR2 SNEGSKA (reference sequence). The CDR3 nucleotides read TGCAGTGCTCAGACAGGGGGCCCCGGGGAGCTGTTTTTT. This translates into CSAQTGGPGELFF.

Remarks on this clonotype: Given a much more abundant clone one base away, this may be a read error. J is TRBJ1-6 and V is TRBV28, with 11 bases aligning to TRBD1. The CDR3 totals 15 residues. Germline CDR1 and CDR2: MDHEN and SYDVKM. CDR3 loop: CAGSSGQGAGSPLHF. DNA for the CDR3: TGTGCCGGCAGCTCCGGACAGGGGGCGGGCTCACCCCTCCACTTT.

This clonotype was recorded a few times. The rearrangement links TRBV27 to TRBJ1-5; the D is unclear. Trimming removed 6 bases at V and 3 bases at J, with 6 bases between. The CDR3 extends over 12 amino acids. The germline CDR1 and CDR2 sequences are MNHEY and SMNVEV (reference sequence). CDR3 coding DNA: TGTGCCAGCAGACAGTTCAATCAGCCCCAGCATTTT. This codes for CASRQFNQPQHF.

The chain couples TRBV7-3 to TRBJ2-3, with D possibly called TRBD1 or TRBD2 (6 bases each). Germline CDR1 and CDR2: SGHTA and FQGTGA. Trimming shortened V by 5 bases and J by 3 bases, and 18 bases separated the two germline ends. The CDR3 is 16 residues long. DNA for the CDR3: TGTGCCAGCAGCCTAGTTGGGGGGCGGTGGACAGATACGCAGTATTTT. It codes for CASSLVGGRWTDTQYF.

This chain uses TRBV7-9 with TRBJ2-1; a weak D match, TRBD2 (6 bases). Germline CDR1 and CDR2: SEHNR and FQNEAQ (reference sequence). This CDR3 region has 14 residues. The V end lost 5 bases, the J end lost 6 bases, and 14 bases lay between the germline ends. CDR3 DNA: TGTGCCAGCAGCCCAACAGCGGGTTCCAATGAGCAGTTCTTC. Translated, it gives CASSPTAGSNEQFF.

This clonotype was seen many times. The gene calls are TRBV6-1 and TRBJ1-5; possible D gene TRBD1, 6 bases. Germline loops: CDR1 MNHNS, CDR2 SASEGT. V lost 1 base to trimming and J lost 7 bases, with 23 bases between them. This CDR3 has 18 amino acids. The CDR3 loop is CASSEVLGTGPFGQPQHF. The CDR3 DNA reads TGTGCCAGCAGTGAAGTATTAGGTACAGGGCCTTTTGGGCAGCCCCAGCATTTT.

This clonotype was counted a single time. V gene TRBV2 combines with J gene TRBJ1-6; a weak D match, TRBD1 (6 bases). V lost 6 bases and J lost 8, with 14 bases in between. The germline V gene has CDR1 SNHLY and CDR2 FYNNEI. CDR3 size: 14 residues. CDR3 coding DNA: TGTGCCAGCAGGACGGGGAGGGGGGATTCACCCCTCCACTTT. Its protein is CASRTGRGDSPLHF.

The table lists this clonotype with a few counts. This chain connects TRBV2 to TRBJ2-5; 7 nucleotides match TRBD1. The CDR3 runs 15 residues. Germline V gene data show CDR1 as SNHLY and CDR2 as FYNNEI. V gave up 8 bases and J gave up 1 base; unmatched junction bases: 10. The CDR3 DNA follows: TGTGCCAGCGGTGTTTCCCGGGACAGCCAAGAGACCCAGTACTTC. Its translation: CASGVSRDSQETQYF. The whole variable domain, filled in from reference TRBV2 and TRBJ2-5, reads EPEVTQTPSHQVTQMGQEVILRCVPISNHLYFYWYRQILGQKVEFLVSFYNNEISEKSEIFDDQFSVERPDGSNFTLKIRSTKLEDSAMYFCASGVSRDSQETQYFGPGTRLLVL.

V and J are TRBV10-3 and TRBJ2-2; TRBD1 is a possible D gene (5 bases). The germline gives CDR1 ENHRY, CDR2 SYGVKD. Trimming took off 11 bases at V and 6 bases at J, with 13 bases between the two ends. The CDR3 has 12 residues. CDR3 amino acids: CAVRQGSGELFF. The CDR3 region has the DNA TGTGCCGTACGCCAGGGCTCCGGGGAGCTGTTTTTT.

The V gene is TRBV6-2 or TRBV6-3, the J gene TRBJ2-7; D is possibly TRBD1 (6 bases). There are 18 residues in the CDR3. Trimming pared 0 bases from V and 2 bases from J, leaving 20 bases between. In germline, CDR1 is MNHEY, CDR2 SVGEGT. DNA for the CDR3: TGTGCCAGCAGTTACTCGAAATCCCCTAGGGGGAGAGCCTACGAGCAGTACTTC. It translates to CASSYSKSPRGRAYEQYF.

This clonotype was seen a handful of times. The rearrangement links TRBV3-1 to TRBJ1-1; D unresolved. V gave up 4 bases and J gave up 0 bases, with 9 bases separating them. Germline assignment: CDR1 LGHDT and CDR2 YNNKEL (reference sequence). The CDR3 is made up of 14 amino acids. Here the CDR3 reads CASSPSSMNTEAFF. DNA for the CDR3: TGTGCCAGCAGCCCCTCCTCCATGAACACTGAAGCTTTCTTT.

This clonotype was detected a few times. The chain uses TRBV20-1 and TRBJ1-5, with D perhaps matching TRBD1 (5 bases). The CDR3 length is 13 residues. Germline CDR1 and CDR2: DFQATT and SNEGSKA (reference sequence). Trimming removed 1 base at V and 5 bases at J, with 9 bases between. CDR3 sequence (DNA): TGCAGTGCTAGAGTTCCGGGGGATCAGCCCCAGCATTTT. It specifies CSARVPGDQPQHF.

The chain couples TRBV27 to TRBJ2-7; possibly TRBD1 or TRBD2 for D (5 bases each). The CDR3 extends over 16 amino acids. Trimming removed 4 bases at V and 2 bases at J, with 18 bases between. From germline, CDR1 is MNHEY and CDR2 SMNVEV (reference sequence). This CDR3 reads CASSSRPGRFTYEQYF. CDR3 sequence (DNA): TGTGCCAGCAGTTCAAGGCCGGGGCGGTTTACCTACGAGCAGTACTTC.

This clonotype has more than one count but fewer than ten. This sequence may be a read error, since a much larger clone differs from it by one base. The rearrangement links TRBV7-9 to TRBJ2-5; 9 bases map to TRBD2. The CDR3 sequence is 14 residues long. CDR1 and CDR2 (germline): SEHNR, FQNEAQ (reference sequence). CDR3 sequence: CASSTTSGQEAQYF. The DNA for the CDR3 is TGTGCCAGCAGCACGACTAGCGGCCAAGAGGCCCAGTACTTC. The full variable domain, rest sourced from reference TRBV7-9 and TRBJ2-5, is DTGVSQNPRHKITKRGQNVTFRCDPISEHNRLYWYRQTLGQGPEFLTYFQNEAQLEKSRLLSDRFSAERPKGSFSTLEIQRTEQGDSAMYLCASSTTSGQEAQYFGPGTRLLVL.

In its sample, this clonotype was seen many times. This sequence joins TRBV20-1 and TRBJ1-4; TRBD1 aligns across 8 bases. V lost 5 bases and J lost 2; bases outside the gene matches: 4. The CDR3 length is 14 residues. Germline CDR1 reads DFQATT; CDR2 reads SNEGSKA (reference sequence). The CDR3 DNA reads TGCAGTGCTGCAGGGGGCTTGACTAATGAAAAACTGTTTTTT. It codes for CSAAGGLTNEKLFF.

There are a few counts of this clonotype. The CDR3 spells CASSSGQGAGTDTQYF. CDR3 bases: TGTGCCAGCAGCTCTGGACAGGGGGCTGGCACAGATACGCAGTATTTT. This rearrangement joins TRBV7-3 to TRBJ2-3; 11 bases agree with TRBD1. The germline CDR1 and CDR2 sequences are SGHTA and FQGTGA. The CDR3 spans 16 residues. Trimming at V came to 4 bases and at J to 1 base, leaving 4 bases not matched to a gene.

The chain is built from TRBV20-1 and TRBJ2-3, with 10 bases that match TRBD2. Germline lookup yields CDR1 DFQATT and CDR2 SNEGSKA (reference sequence). V shed 1 base and J 0 bases; nucleotides not matched to a gene: 4. This CDR3 is 16 amino acids long. The CDR3 nucleotides are TGCAGTGCTAGAGGCCCGACTAGCGGGAGCACAGATACGCAGTATTTT. Translated, it gives CSARGPTSGSTDTQYF.

This clonotype was seen many times. J is TRBJ1-5 and V is TRBV11-2; D gene unclear. With 1 base removed from V and 1 base from J, the gap between germline ends came to 14 bases. The CDR3 length is 17 residues. CDR1 and CDR2 from the germline V gene are SGHAT and FQNNGV. The DNA of the CDR3 is TGTGCCAGCAGCTTAGGTGGGGAGGTCCTGAGCAATCAGCCCCAGCATTTT. It codes for CASSLGGEVLSNQPQHF.

This clonotype has a handful of counts. V is TRBV29-1 and J is TRBJ2-1, with D unclear. The germline gives CDR1 SQVTM, CDR2 ANQGSEA. Trimming took 4 bases from V and 3 from J, leaving 10 bases between them. The CDR3 is 13 amino acids. This CDR3 reads CSVGSSDYNEQFF. The CDR3 DNA reads as TGCAGCGTTGGTTCGTCCGACTACAATGAGCAGTTCTTC.